This TCR beta chain was sequenced for a study of cytomegalovirus exposure and HLA in healthy donors. The PCR ran on 60 Vbeta and 13 Jbeta primers. Some clones are missing from TCRdb's copy, which holds only in-frame ones; the method was immunoSEQ multiplex PCR. The table shows around 200,000 clones, with over 60% occurring only once. The sequence came from a woman aged 45-65 years in good health and CMV-seronegative. Sequences were obtained from PBMCs.

CDR3 sequence (DNA): TGTGCCAGCAGTTCCGGACTAGCGGGATTCCAAGAGACCCAGTACTTC. It codes for CASSSGLAGFQETQYF. The chain recombines TRBV27 with TRBJ2-5; TRBD2 matches 12 bases. The CDR3 is 16 residues long. The trim removed 4 bases at V and 1 base at J, leaving 4 bases unmatched. Germline CDR1 MNHEY, CDR2 SMNVEV (reference sequence).